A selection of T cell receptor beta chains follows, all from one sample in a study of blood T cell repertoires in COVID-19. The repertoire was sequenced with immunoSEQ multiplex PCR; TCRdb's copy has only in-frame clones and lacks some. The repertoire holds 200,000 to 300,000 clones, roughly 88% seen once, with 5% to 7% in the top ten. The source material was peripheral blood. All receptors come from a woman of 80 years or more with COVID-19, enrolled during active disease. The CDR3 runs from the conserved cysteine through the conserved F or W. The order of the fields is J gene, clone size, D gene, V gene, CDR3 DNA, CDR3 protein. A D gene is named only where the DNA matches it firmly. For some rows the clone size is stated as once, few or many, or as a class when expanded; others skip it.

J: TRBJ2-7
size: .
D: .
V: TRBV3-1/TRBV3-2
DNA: TGTGCCAGCAGCCAAGGGGGGCTGTACGAGCAGTACTTC
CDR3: CASSQGGLYEQYF

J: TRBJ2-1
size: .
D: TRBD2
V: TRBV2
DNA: TGTGCCAGCAGTGCGAGTAGCGGGGGGGGGCAGTTCTTC
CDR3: CASSASSGGGQFF

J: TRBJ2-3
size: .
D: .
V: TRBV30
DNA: TGTGCCTGCGGCAGGGTTTTTATCACAGATACGCAGTATTTT
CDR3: CACGRVFITDTQYF

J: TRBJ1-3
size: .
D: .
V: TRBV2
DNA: TGTGCCAGCAGTGGGCGGGGGGGAAACACCATATATTTT
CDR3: CASSGRGGNTIYF

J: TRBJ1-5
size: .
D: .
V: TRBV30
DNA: TGTGCCTGTTCCAGACAGGCCCGGAGCAATCAGCCCCAGCATTTT
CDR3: CACSRQARSNQPQHF

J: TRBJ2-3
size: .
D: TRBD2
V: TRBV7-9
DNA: TGTGCCAGCAGCCCTACTGCGGGGGGCTGGGATACGCAGTATTTT
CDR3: CASSPTAGGWDTQYF

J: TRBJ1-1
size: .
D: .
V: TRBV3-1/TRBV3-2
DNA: TGTGCCAGCAGTCGGACCGGGGGCACTGAAGCTTTCTTT
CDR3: CASSRTGGTEAFF

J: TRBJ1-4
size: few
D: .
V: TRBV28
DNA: TGTGCCAGCAGTTTCGGGGGTCTGGGTAGTAATGAAAAACTGTTTTTT
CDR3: CASSFGGLGSNEKLFF

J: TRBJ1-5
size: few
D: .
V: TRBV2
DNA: TGTGCCAGCAGGGCGGACACGAACAATCAGCCCCAGCATTTT
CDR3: CASRADTNNQPQHF

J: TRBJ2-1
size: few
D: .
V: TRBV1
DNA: TGCACCAGCTTGAAGGGGGAGACAGGGAACTACAATGAGCAGTTCTTC
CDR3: CTSLKGETGNYNEQFF

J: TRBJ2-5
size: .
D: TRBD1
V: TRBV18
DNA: TGTGCCAGCTCACCCGGGACAGGGGCATTGGAGACCCAGTACTTC
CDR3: CASSPGTGALETQYF

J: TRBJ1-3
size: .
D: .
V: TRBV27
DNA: TGTGCCAGCAGTTTGACGTGGGGGCCTGGAAACACCATATATTTT
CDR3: CASSLTWGPGNTIYF

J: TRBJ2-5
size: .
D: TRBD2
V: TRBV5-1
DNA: TGCGCCAGCAAGACTAGCGGGGGAAAACAAGAGACCCAGTACTTC
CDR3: CASKTSGGKQETQYF

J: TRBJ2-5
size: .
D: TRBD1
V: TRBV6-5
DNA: TGTGCCAGCAGCGCGACAGGGGGTGGAGAGACCCAGTACTTC
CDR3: CASSATGGGETQYF

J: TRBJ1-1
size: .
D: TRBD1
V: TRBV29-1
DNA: TGCAGCGTTCGGACAGGTGCGAACACTGAAGCTTTCTTT
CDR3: CSVRTGANTEAFF

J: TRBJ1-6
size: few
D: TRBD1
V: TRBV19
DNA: TGTGCCAGTACCGGACAGGGAAAAAATTCACCCCTCCACTTT
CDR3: CASTGQGKNSPLHF

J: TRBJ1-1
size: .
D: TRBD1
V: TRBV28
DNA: TGTGCCAGCAGGTACGACAGGGAAACTGAAGCTTTCTTT
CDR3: CASRYDRETEAFF

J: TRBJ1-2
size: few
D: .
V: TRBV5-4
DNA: TGTGCCAGCAGCTTATTGGCGGGCGCAAGCTATGGCTACACCTTC
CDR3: CASSLLAGASYGYTF

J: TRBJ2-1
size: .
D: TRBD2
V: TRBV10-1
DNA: TGCGCCAGCAGTGAGTCGGGGGGGGGTGCCTACAATGAGCAGTTCTTC
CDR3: CASSESGGGAYNEQFF

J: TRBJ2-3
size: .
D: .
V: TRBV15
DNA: TGTGCCACCAGCATACGACAGACAGATACGCAGTATTTT
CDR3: CATSIRQTDTQYF

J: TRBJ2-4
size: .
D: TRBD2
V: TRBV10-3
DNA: TGTGCCATCAGTGAGACGGGGGACGCCGGGACTACCAAAAACATTCAGTACTTC
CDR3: CAISETGDAGTTKNIQYF

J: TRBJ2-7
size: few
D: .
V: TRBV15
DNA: TGTGCCACTAGCGGTCCAGGTAATTACGAGCAGTACTTC
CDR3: CATSGPGNYEQYF

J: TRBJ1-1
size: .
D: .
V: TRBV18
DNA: TGTGCCAGCTCAGATTACGCGGGAAACACTGAAGCTTTCTTT
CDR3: CASSDYAGNTEAFF